The clone carrying this T cell receptor (beta chain) turned up a few times. Its antigen is undetermined. The trim removed 4 bases at V and 5 bases at J, leaving 12 bases unmatched. The CDR3 loop spans 17 amino acids. Germline V lookup: CDR1 LNHDA, CDR2 SQIVND (reference sequence). Assay used: immunoSEQ multiplex PCR; TCRdb lists only in-frame clones, some missing. The sample lists some 5,900 clones; 25% to 35% were seen once. This specimen belongs to a study of T cells in localized non-small cell lung cancer. Study-wide results and limits: Measurement of T cell clonality placed uninvolved adjacent lung highest, above the level in tumor.

Sequencing was performed on lung tumor tissue, taken before any cancer treatment. The rearrangement joins TRBV19 to TRBJ2-5; 11 bases are shared with TRBD2. The TCR comes from a female donor older than 55 with stage I lung adenocarcinoma. This CDR3 reads CASSRAASGRPGETQYF. The CDR3 DNA reads as TGTGCCAGTAGTAGGGCGGCTAGCGGGAGGCCGGGGGAGACCCAGTACTTC.